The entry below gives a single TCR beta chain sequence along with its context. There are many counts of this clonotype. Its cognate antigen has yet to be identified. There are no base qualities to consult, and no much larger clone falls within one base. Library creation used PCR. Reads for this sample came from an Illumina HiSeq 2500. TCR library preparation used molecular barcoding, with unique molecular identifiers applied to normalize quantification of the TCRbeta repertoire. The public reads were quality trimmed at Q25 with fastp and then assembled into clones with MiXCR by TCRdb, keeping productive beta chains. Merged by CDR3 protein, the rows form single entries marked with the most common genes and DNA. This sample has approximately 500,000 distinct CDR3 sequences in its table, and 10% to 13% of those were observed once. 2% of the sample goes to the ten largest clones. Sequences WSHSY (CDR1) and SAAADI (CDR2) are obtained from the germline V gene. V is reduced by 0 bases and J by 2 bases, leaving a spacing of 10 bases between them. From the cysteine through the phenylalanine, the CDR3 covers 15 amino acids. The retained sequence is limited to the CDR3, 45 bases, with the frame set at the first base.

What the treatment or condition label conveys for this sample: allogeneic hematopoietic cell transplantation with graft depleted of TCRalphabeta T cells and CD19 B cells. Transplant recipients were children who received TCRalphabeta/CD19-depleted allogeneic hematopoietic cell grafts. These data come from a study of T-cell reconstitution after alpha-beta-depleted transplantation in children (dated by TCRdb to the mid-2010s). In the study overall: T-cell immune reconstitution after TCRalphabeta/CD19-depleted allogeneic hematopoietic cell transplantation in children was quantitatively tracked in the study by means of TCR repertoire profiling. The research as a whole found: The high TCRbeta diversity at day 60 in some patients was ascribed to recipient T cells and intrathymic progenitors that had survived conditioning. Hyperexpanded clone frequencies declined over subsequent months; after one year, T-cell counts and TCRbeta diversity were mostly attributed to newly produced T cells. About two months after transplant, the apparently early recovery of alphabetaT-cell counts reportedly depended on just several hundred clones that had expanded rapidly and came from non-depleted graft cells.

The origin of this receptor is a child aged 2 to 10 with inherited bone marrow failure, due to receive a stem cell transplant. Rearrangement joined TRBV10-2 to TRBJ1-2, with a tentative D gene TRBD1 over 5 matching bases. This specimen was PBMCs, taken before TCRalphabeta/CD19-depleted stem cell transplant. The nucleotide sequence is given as TGCGCCAGCAGTGAGTCCGGAGGGGTAAACTATGGCTACACCTTC. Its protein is CASSESGGVNYGYTF.